Each of the 23 T cell receptor beta chains below was sequenced from the same sample in a study of blood T cells in healthy people across ages. Alongside a J-beta primer mix, a sample-barcoded 5' primer served in a second PCR lasting about 6 to 12 cycles. MiXCR, applied by TCRdb to the 5' RACE reads, yields one record per CDR3 protein. The sample includes 1.8 million or so distinct CDR3 sequences, about 39% of them seen just once. Sequenced: blood. Receptor source: a human donor in good health.

The J gene is TRBJ1-6, the V gene TRBV6-6; 9 bases match TRBD1. The CDR3 runs 16 residues. Looked up from germline, CDR1 is MNHNY and CDR2 is SVGAGI (reference sequence). Trimming removed 6 bases from V and 10 bases from J; junction bases left unmatched: 13. CDR3 sequence reads: CASSPNPDRGISPLHF. DNA for the CDR3: TGTGCCAGCAGCCCAAATCCGGACAGGGGAATATCACCCCTCCACTTT.

This chain uses TRBV7-2 with TRBJ2-3, with a weak D call TRBD2 (6 bases). This CDR3 has 16 amino acids. V was clipped by 4 bases and J by 5 bases, with 19 bases between them. Per germline, CDR1 SGHTA and CDR2 FQGNSA. The CDR3 DNA reads TGTGCCAGCAGCTGGGGCGGGACGTCCGAAGGAGATACGCAGTATTTT. This codes for CASSWGGTSEGDTQYF.

V usage is TRBV3-1 and J usage is TRBJ2-3; no firm D call. Trimming took off 0 bases at V and 10 bases at J, with 14 bases between the two ends. The germline V gene has CDR1 LGHDT and CDR2 YNNKEL (reference sequence). The CDR3 has 14 residues. In DNA form, the CDR3 reads TGTGCCAGCAGCCAAGATTCTCTGTTCAGCGCGCAGTATTTT. Protein: CASSQDSLFSAQYF.

The rearrangement links TRBV7-2 to TRBJ2-1, with TRBD2 identical over 7 bases. The V segment lost 7 bases and the J segment 2 bases; nucleotides outside the gene matches: 11. Germline CDR1 reads SGHTA; CDR2 reads FQGNSA. The CDR3 spans 16 residues. The CDR3, as DNA: TGTGCCAGCAACCCAGGAGGCCGGGGGGCCTACAATGAGCAGTTCTTC. It specifies CASNPGGRGAYNEQFF. The full variable domain, with the rest looked up from reference TRBV7-2 and TRBJ2-1, is GAGVSQSPSNKVTEKGKDVELRCDPISGHTALYWYRQSLGQGLEFLIYFQGNSAPDKSGLPSDRFSAERTGGSVSTLTIQRTQQEDSAVYLCASNPGGRGAYNEQFFGPGTRLTVL.

The gene calls are TRBV24-1 and TRBJ2-1, with D possibly TRBD2 on 5 matching bases. CDR3 length: 13 residues. Germline CDR1 and CDR2: KGHDR and SFDVKD. V lost 7 bases and J 6 bases, leaving 12 bases between the germline ends. In DNA form, the CDR3 reads TGTGCCACCAGGGGAGCTCCTGGCAATGAGCAGTTCTTC. Protein sequence: CATRGAPGNEQFF.

The chain links TRBV24-1 to TRBJ1-2; D ambiguous. V shed 5 bases and J shed 4 bases, with 10 bases lying between them. This CDR3 has 13 amino acids. Germline-derived CDR1 and CDR2 are KGHDR and SFDVKD. CDR3 DNA sequence: TGTGCCACCAGTGGGGCGGTCATCTATGGCTACACCTTC. Translated: CATSGAVIYGYTF.

The CDR3: CASSDSDPGGEGQETQYF. CDR3 in DNA: TGTGCCAGCAGTGACTCGGACCCAGGGGGGGAGGGACAAGAGACCCAGTACTTC. This chain links TRBV6-4 with TRBJ2-5, with D possibly called TRBD1 or TRBD2 (7 bases each). CDR3 length equals 18 residues. V gave up 0 bases and J gave up 2 bases, with 19 bases separating them. Germline-derived CDR1 and CDR2 are MRHNA and SNTAGT.

This clonotype was recorded once. The chain carries TRBV12-3 or TRBV12-4 and TRBJ1-2, with D unclear. The CDR3 contains 14 residues. V lost 6 bases and J lost 0, with 11 bases in between. CDR3 protein: CASSPHVANYGYTF. The CDR3 coding sequence is TGTGCCAGCAGCCCCCATGTAGCTAACTATGGCTACACCTTC.

About this clonotype: This may stem from a read error, because a much larger clone lies one nucleotide away. The rearrangement joins TRBV4-1 to TRBJ1-2; no clear D gene. Germline V lookup: CDR1 MGHRA, CDR2 YSYEKL. V was trimmed by 1 base and J by 10 bases, leaving 10 bases between them. The CDR3 has 12 residues. The CDR3 DNA is TGCGCCAGCAGCCAAGGCAGAGATGACTACACCTTC. Translation gives CASSQGRDDYTF.

This clonotype showed up many times. The V gene is TRBV25-1, the J gene TRBJ2-5; D remains ambiguous. Germline loops: CDR1 MGHDK, CDR2 SYGVNS. Between the trimmed V and J ends, which lost 3 bases and 0 bases, there was a span of 8 bases. The CDR3 runs to 14 residues. CDR3 residues: CASSEGGNQETQYF. The CDR3 DNA follows: TGTGCCAGCAGTGAGGGCGGAAACCAAGAGACCCAGTACTTC.

The chain recombines TRBV28 with TRBJ2-5; 9 bases fit TRBD2. The CDR3 totals 15 residues. Germline loops: CDR1 MDHEN, CDR2 SYDVKM. V was clipped by 8 bases and J by 4 bases; unmatched bases: 11. As DNA, the CDR3 is TGTGCCAGCCACATAGCGGGGGTACCGCGAGAGACCCAGTACTTC. This translates into CASHIAGVPRETQYF.

This clonotype was seen ten or more times. The chain employs TRBV9 and TRBJ2-5; 11 bases are a match to TRBD2. Germline V CDR1 and CDR2: SGDLS, YYNGEE. V was pared by 4 bases and J by 5 bases, with 4 bases of the junction left unmatched. The CDR3 contains 14 residues. CDR3 protein: CASSPRTSGETQYF. The DNA for the CDR3 is TGTGCCAGCAGCCCCAGGACTAGCGGGGAGACCCAGTACTTC.

J is TRBJ2-7 and V is TRBV9; tentatively, D is TRBD1 (5 bases). The end of the DNA is better explained by TRBJ2-5, so the J call may be wrong. Germline CDR1 SGDLS, CDR2 YYNGEE. The CDR3 consists of 14 residues. The CDR3 protein is CASNKGWYAETQYF. The DNA of the CDR3 is TGTGCCAGCAACAAGGGGTGGTACGCGGAGACCCAGTACTTC.

V and J are TRBV27 and TRBJ1-4, with D uncertain. The CDR3 length is 16 residues. Trimming cost V 1 base and J 5 bases, with 14 bases left between them. Looked up from germline, CDR1 is MNHEY and CDR2 is SMNVEV (reference sequence). The CDR3: CASSLLRMRINEKLFF. The CDR3 DNA sequence: TGTGCCAGCAGTTTATTGCGAATGAGGATAAATGAAAAACTGTTTTTT.

This clonotype was recorded a few times. The chain recombines TRBV11-1 with TRBJ2-1; TRBD2 matches at 8 bases. V was clipped by 7 bases and J by 3 bases; unmatched bases: 8. Germline CDR1 reads SGHAT; CDR2 reads FQDESV (reference sequence). This CDR3 contains 15 residues. The CDR3 DNA follows: TGTGCCAGCAAAGTTGGGGGGACTAGCTACAATGAGCAGTTCTTC. Amino acid sequence: CASKVGGTSYNEQFF.

The rearrangement joins TRBV5-1 to TRBJ2-7; 7 nucleotides match TRBD1. The CDR3 is made up of 15 amino acids. CDR1 and CDR2 (germline): SGHRS, YFSETQ. Trimming took 8 bases from V and 0 from J; bases not matched to a gene: 11. In DNA, the CDR3 is TGCGCCAGTCATGATACGGACAGGTCCTCCTACGAGCAGTACTTC. The encoded protein is CASHDTDRSSYEQYF.

This chain connects TRBV10-3 to TRBJ2-7, with TRBD1 matching over 7 bases. The DNA matches TRBJ2-5 better at its end, which makes the J call doubtful. The CDR3 runs to 14 residues. Germline loops: CDR1 ENHRY, CDR2 SYGVKD. This CDR3 is CAISTLGQLETQYF. CDR3 in DNA: TGTGCCATCAGTACCCTGGGACAGCTAGAGACCCAGTACTTC.

The CDR3 sequence is CASSLGEGGGGQPQHF. In DNA, the CDR3 is TGTGCCAGCAGCTTAGGGGAAGGAGGGGGCGGTCAGCCCCAGCATTTT. The chain combines TRBV7-6 with TRBJ1-5, with TRBD1 matching 7 bases. The junction had 9 bases not matched to a gene; V was cut back by 1 base and J by 6 bases. CDR3 size: 16 residues. Germline CDR1 SGHVS, CDR2 FNYEAQ. The complete variable domain, with remaining parts taken from reference TRBV7-6 and TRBJ1-5, reads GAGVSQSPRYKVTKRGQDVALRCDPISGHVSLYWYRQALGQGPEFLTYFNYEAQQDKSGLPNDRFSAERPEGSISTLTIQRTEQRDSAMYRCASSLGEGGGGQPQHFGDGTRLSIL.

The CDR3, as DNA: TGTGCCATCCATAGCGGGGGACTGTACAATGAGCAGTTCTTC. Translated, it gives CAIHSGGLYNEQFF. The gene calls are TRBV12-3 or TRBV12-4 and TRBJ2-1, with 9 nucleotides matching TRBD2. The length of the CDR3 is 14 residues. J was trimmed by 4 bases and V by 10 bases; bases with no gene match: 8.

The CDR3, as DNA: TGTGCCAGCAGTTCTGGGCCAGGGACAGCCTTAGGTGGCGAGCAGTACTTC. Amino acids: CASSSGPGTALGGEQYF. This sequence joins TRBV6-2 or TRBV6-3 and TRBJ2-7, with TRBD1 identical over 7 bases. V shed 4 bases, J shed 6 bases, and the junction held 18 bases outside the gene matches. Germline lookup yields CDR1 MNHEY and CDR2 SVGEGT. The CDR3 contains 17 residues.

A remark on this clonotype: A single base separates this from a much larger clone, so it may be a read error. The CDR3, as DNA: TGTGCCATCAAAAGGGACAGGGGGCGAAGAGCCTACGAGCAGTACTTC. This codes for CAIKRDRGRRAYEQYF. This chain joins TRBV10-3 and TRBJ2-7, with TRBD1 identical over 12 bases. The V segment lost 7 bases and the J segment 2 bases; nucleotides outside the gene matches: 9. This CDR3 has 16 residues. Per germline, CDR1 ENHRY and CDR2 SYGVKD.

Here the CDR3 reads CASSLRDSPVEEQFF. CDR3 DNA sequence: TGTGCCAGCAGTTTAAGGGACTCTCCGGTGGAGGAGCAGTTCTTC. V is TRBV27 and J is TRBJ2-1; tentative D call: TRBD2 (6 bases). This CDR3 has 15 residues. Trimming removed 2 bases from V and 10 bases from J, with 18 bases in between. Germline CDR1 is MNHEY and CDR2 is SMNVEV (reference sequence).

The chain uses TRBV10-3 and TRBJ2-1; the D is unclear. Matching the DNA end better, TRBJ2-7 makes the J call doubtful. Germline CDR1 ENHRY, CDR2 SYGVKD. There are 15 residues in the CDR3. CDR3: CAISDFGKTDNEQYF. The CDR3 DNA sequence: TGTGCCATCAGTGACTTCGGAAAAACCGACAATGAGCAGTACTTC.